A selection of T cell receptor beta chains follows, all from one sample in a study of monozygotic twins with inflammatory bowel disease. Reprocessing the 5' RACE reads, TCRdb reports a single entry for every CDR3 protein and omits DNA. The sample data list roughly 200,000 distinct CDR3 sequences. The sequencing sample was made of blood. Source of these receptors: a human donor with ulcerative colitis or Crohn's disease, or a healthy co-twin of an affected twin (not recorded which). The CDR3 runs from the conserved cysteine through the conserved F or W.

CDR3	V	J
CASSFLRGWGTEAFF	TRBV27	TRBJ1-1
CANSEAGVNTEAFF	TRBV25-1	TRBJ1-1
CSAPDGNSNQPQHF	TRBV20-1	TRBJ1-5
CAISEPRDGTYEQYF	TRBV10-3	TRBJ2-7
CASSQVQRSEQYF	TRBV4-2	TRBJ2-7
CASSASNTEAFF	TRBV9	TRBJ1-1
CASRHGTAQETQYF	TRBV3-1	TRBJ2-5
CASSIREYTGELFF	TRBV19	TRBJ2-2
CASSLTSGGASETQYF	TRBV7-9	TRBJ2-5
CSVRTDLNTEAFF	TRBV29-1	TRBJ1-1
CASSADRGHYNEQFF	TRBV9	TRBJ2-1
CASSLADGNEQFF	TRBV7-9	TRBJ2-1
CASSPNKGTGDLLFF	TRBV4-1	TRBJ2-1
CSARRGRTDEQFF	TRBV20-1	TRBJ2-1
CASSLDPSSTDTQYF	TRBV5-1	TRBJ2-3
CASSYTRVNYGYTF	TRBV6-5	TRBJ1-2
CASSPSGPQETQYF	TRBV7-3	TRBJ2-5
CASSHVAEPTDTQYF	TRBV14	TRBJ2-3
CASSAGLAKNIQYF	TRBV9	TRBJ2-4
CSARVAGDLGHTQYF	TRBV20-1	TRBJ2-3
CASSILGMDTEAFF	TRBV19	TRBJ1-1
CASSEGSENTEAFF	TRBV6-1	TRBJ1-1